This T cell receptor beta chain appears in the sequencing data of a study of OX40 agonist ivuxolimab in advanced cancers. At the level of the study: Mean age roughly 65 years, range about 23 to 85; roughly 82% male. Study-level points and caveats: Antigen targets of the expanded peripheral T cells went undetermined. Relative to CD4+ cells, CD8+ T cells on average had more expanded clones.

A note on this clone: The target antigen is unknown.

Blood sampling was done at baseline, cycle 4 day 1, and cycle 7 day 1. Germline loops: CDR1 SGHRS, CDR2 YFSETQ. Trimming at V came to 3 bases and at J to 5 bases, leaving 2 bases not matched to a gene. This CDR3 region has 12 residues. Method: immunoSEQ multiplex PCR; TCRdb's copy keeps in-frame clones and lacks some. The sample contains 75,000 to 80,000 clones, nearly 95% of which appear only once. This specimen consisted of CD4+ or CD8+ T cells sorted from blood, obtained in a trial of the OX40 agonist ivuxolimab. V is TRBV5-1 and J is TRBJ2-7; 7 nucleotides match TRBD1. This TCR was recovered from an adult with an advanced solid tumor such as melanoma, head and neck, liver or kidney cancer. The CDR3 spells CASSYRGNEQYF. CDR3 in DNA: TGCGCCAGCAGCTACAGGGGTAACGAGCAGTACTTC.